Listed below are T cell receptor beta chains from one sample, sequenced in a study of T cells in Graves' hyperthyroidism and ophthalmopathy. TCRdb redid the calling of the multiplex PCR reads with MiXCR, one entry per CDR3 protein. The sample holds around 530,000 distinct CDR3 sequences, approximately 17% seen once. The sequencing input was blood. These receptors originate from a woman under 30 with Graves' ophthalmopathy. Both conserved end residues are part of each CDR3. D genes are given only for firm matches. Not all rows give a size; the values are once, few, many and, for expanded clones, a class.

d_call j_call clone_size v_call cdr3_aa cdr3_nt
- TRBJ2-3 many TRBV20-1 CSARLASASTDTQYF TGCAGTGCTAGATTAGCGTCCGCTAGCACAGATACGCAGTATTTT
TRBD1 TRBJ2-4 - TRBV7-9 CASSTPGQGAKNIQYF TGTGCCAGCAGCACCCCGGGACAGGGAGCCAAAAACATTCAGTACTTC
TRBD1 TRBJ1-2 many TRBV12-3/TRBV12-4 CASSFDREFRSKGYTF TGTGCCAGCAGTTTTGACAGGGAGTTTAGAAGTAAGGGCTACACCTTC
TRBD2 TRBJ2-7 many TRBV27 CASSLSGGGHEQYF TGTGCCAGCAGTCTTAGCGGGGGTGGCCACGAGCAGTACTTC
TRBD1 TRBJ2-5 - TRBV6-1 CASRDRGETQYF TGTGCCAGCAGGGACAGGGGAGAGACCCAGTACTTC
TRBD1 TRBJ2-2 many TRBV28 CAIEQGAPDTGELFF TGTGCCATTGAACAGGGGGCCCCCGACACCGGGGAGCTGTTTTTT
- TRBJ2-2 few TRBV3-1 CASSHRPTGELFF TGTGCCAGCAGCCACAGGCCCACCGGGGAGCTGTTTTTT
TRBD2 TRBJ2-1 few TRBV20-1 CSALMTSGSPGALYNEQFF TGCAGTGCCCTTATGACTAGCGGGAGTCCCGGGGCCTTGTACAATGAGCAGTTCTTC
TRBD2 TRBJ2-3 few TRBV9 CASSARPGLGTDTQYF TGTGCCAGCAGCGCCAGACCGGGACTAGGCACAGATACGCAGTATTTT
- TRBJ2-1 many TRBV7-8 CASSLQVSLKNNEQFF TGTGCCAGCAGCTTACAAGTGAGCTTAAAGAACAATGAGCAGTTCTTC
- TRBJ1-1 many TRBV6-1 CASSESGRNTEAFF TGTGCCAGCAGTGAATCCGGGAGGAACACTGAAGCTTTCTTT
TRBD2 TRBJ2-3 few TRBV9 CASSVGAGATDTQYF TGTGCCAGCAGCGTAGGGGCGGGAGCTACAGATACGCAGTATTTT
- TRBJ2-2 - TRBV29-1 CSVGDDSHTGELFF TGCAGCGTCGGGGACGACTCCCACACCGGGGAGCTGTTTTTT